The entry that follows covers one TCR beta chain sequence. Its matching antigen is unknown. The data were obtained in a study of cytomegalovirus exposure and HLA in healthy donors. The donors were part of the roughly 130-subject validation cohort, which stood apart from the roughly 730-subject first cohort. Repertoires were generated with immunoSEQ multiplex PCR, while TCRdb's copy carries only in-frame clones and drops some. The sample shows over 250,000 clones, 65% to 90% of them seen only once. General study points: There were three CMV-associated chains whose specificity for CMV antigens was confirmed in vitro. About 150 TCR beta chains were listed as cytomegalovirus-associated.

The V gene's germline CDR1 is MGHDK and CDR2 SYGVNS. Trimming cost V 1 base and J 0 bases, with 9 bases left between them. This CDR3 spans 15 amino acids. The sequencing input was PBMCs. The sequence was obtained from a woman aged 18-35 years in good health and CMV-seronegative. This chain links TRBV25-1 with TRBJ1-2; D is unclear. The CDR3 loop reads CASSESGGANYGYTF. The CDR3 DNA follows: TGTGCCAGCAGTGAATCCGGAGGCGCTAACTATGGCTACACCTTC.